The 5 T cell receptor beta chains in this list originate from one sample, sequenced in a study of blood T cell repertoires in COVID-19. Generated by immunoSEQ multiplex PCR, the TCRdb table keeps only in-frame clones and is missing some. The repertoire holds 150,000 or so clones, with roughly four fifths as singletons. The sequenced sample consisted of peripheral blood. The receptor source for this set is a human donor in a cohort sampled during active COVID-19.

The chain links TRBV9 to TRBJ2-1; 7 bases are a match to TRBD2. The CDR3 is 18 amino acids. CDR1 is SGDLS, CDR2 YYNGEE, per germline. V dropped 4 bases and J dropped 0; count of bases not matched to a gene: 13. CDR3 sequence: CASSPSSWRESSYNEQFF. Written as DNA, the CDR3 is TGTGCCAGCAGCCCCTCCAGCTGGCGGGAGAGCTCCTACAATGAGCAGTTCTTC.

This clone was counted a few times. The V call is TRBV4-3, the J call TRBJ2-3; tentatively, D is TRBD2 (5 bases). Trimming pared 5 bases from V and 6 bases from J, leaving 9 bases between. CDR3 length: 12 residues. The germline V gene encodes CDR1 LGHNA and CDR2 YSLEER. CDR3 loop: CASSGRTDTQYF. In nucleotides, the CDR3 is TGCGCCAGCAGCGGAAGGACTGATACGCAGTATTTT.

The CDR3 reads CASTPGGPNEKLFF. CDR3 coding DNA: TGTGCCAGCACCCCGGGAGGTCCTAATGAAAAACTGTTTTTT. J is TRBJ1-4 and V is TRBV9; no clear D. Trimming left V 6 bases short and J 3 bases short, with 12 bases between. This CDR3 contains 14 residues. CDR1 and CDR2 from the germline V gene are SGDLS and YYNGEE.

The CDR3 DNA reads as TGTGCCAGCAGTAGACCCGGGACAGGGCCTGAAGCTTTCTTT. Encoded protein: CASSRPGTGPEAFF. The chain carries TRBV6-5 and TRBJ1-1; the match to TRBD1 covers 9 bases. J gave up 6 bases and V 5 bases, and 7 bases lay outside the gene matches. The CDR3 sequence is 14 residues long. In germline, CDR1 is MNHEY, CDR2 SVGAGI.

This chain links TRBV7-9 with TRBJ2-3; D may be TRBD2 (5 bases). The germline CDR1 and CDR2 sequences are SEHNR and FQNEAQ (reference sequence). The CDR3 runs 17 residues. V lost 1 base to trimming and J lost 6 bases, with 20 bases between them. As DNA, the CDR3 is TGTGCCAGCAGCTTAGAACAGCCTACCCTGAGGGCGGATACGCAGTATTTT. Amino acids: CASSLEQPTLRADTQYF.